These T cell receptor beta chains were read from a single sample in a study of cytomegalovirus exposure and HLA in healthy donors. The repertoire was sequenced with immunoSEQ multiplex PCR; TCRdb's copy has only in-frame clones and lacks some. This repertoire shows 110,000 to 150,000 clones, 80% found once; its top ten account for 2.2%. The sequencing input was PBMCs. These receptors were taken from a man aged 25 to 40 in good health and CMV-seronegative. Both conserved end residues are part of each CDR3. Each record gives: CDR3 DNA, CDR3 protein, D gene, J gene, V gene, clone size. A D gene is named only where the DNA matches it firmly. Some rows mark clone size as missing; the rest say once, few, many or name a class of expanded clone.

DNA: TGTGCCAGCAGTGAACGGGGGGGACCGGCGTCACTAGCCAAAAACATTCAGTACTTC
CDR3: CASSERGGPASLAKNIQYF
D: TRBD2
J: TRBJ2-4
V: TRBV6-1
size: .

DNA: TGTGCCAGCAGTGACAGTCTCGGGGACAATGAGCAGTTCTTC
CDR3: CASSDSLGDNEQFF
D: .
J: TRBJ2-1
V: TRBV6-1
size: .

DNA: TGCGCCAGCAGCTTGGGACACAGATTAATGAACACTGAAGCTTTCTTT
CDR3: CASSLGHRLMNTEAFF
D: .
J: TRBJ1-1
V: TRBV5-1
size: .

DNA: TGCAGCGTGGGGACAGACGGGCTTACAGATACGCAGTATTTT
CDR3: CSVGTDGLTDTQYF
D: TRBD1
J: TRBJ2-3
V: TRBV29-1
size: .

DNA: TGTGCCAGCAGCTCCACAGGCCATACCAGATATGGCTACACCTTC
CDR3: CASSSTGHTRYGYTF
D: .
J: TRBJ1-2
V: TRBV5-6
size: .

DNA: TGCGCCAGCAGCTTTAGGACAGGGATGCAGGCTAGCACAGATACGCAGTATTTT
CDR3: CASSFRTGMQASTDTQYF
D: TRBD1
J: TRBJ2-3
V: TRBV5-1
size: few

DNA: TGTGCCAGCAGGCCCGACTCCCTCACCGGACAGGGCGGGTACGAGCAGTACTTC
CDR3: CASRPDSLTGQGGYEQYF
D: TRBD1
J: TRBJ2-7
V: TRBV28
size: .

DNA: TGTGCCTGGAGCTCAAAGGGGTATACCTATGGCTACACCTTC
CDR3: CAWSSKGYTYGYTF
D: .
J: TRBJ1-2
V: TRBV30
size: once

DNA: TGTGCCAGCAGCCGGACAGTACAAGAGACCCAGTACTTC
CDR3: CASSRTVQETQYF
D: .
J: TRBJ2-5
V: TRBV7-3
size: .

DNA: TGCGCCAGCAGCTTGGCCGGACAGGGTACTTATGGCTACACCTTC
CDR3: CASSLAGQGTYGYTF
D: TRBD1
J: TRBJ1-2
V: TRBV5-1
size: .

DNA: TGTGCCAGCTCACCCGACAGGTCGGGTGAAAAACTGTTTTTT
CDR3: CASSPDRSGEKLFF
D: .
J: TRBJ1-4
V: TRBV18
size: .

DNA: TGTGCCAGCAGCTTAGCGCCGGATCAGCCCCAGCATTTT
CDR3: CASSLAPDQPQHF
D: .
J: TRBJ1-5
V: TRBV7-2
size: .

DNA: TGTGCCAGCAGCCAACCGGGGAGCTATGGCTACACCTTC
CDR3: CASSQPGSYGYTF
D: .
J: TRBJ1-2
V: TRBV28
size: .

DNA: TGTGCCAGCAGCACCTCCTGGGGGCAGAACACCGGGGAGCTGTTTTTT
CDR3: CASSTSWGQNTGELFF
D: .
J: TRBJ2-2
V: TRBV6-6
size: .

DNA: TGTGCCAGCAAGGTCGAGCGGCCCGCAGATACGCAGTATTTT
CDR3: CASKVERPADTQYF
D: .
J: TRBJ2-3
V: TRBV6-5
size: once

DNA: TGTGCGGTTCGGGACAGGTCCTACGAGCAGTACTTC
CDR3: CAVRDRSYEQYF
D: TRBD1
J: TRBJ2-7
V: TRBV6-1
size: .

DNA: TGTGCCAGCAGGGCACAGGGGGCGGGGAATCAGCCCCAGCATTTT
CDR3: CASRAQGAGNQPQHF
D: TRBD1
J: TRBJ1-5
V: TRBV2
size: few

DNA: TGTGCCAGCCTTTATCCTTGGGGACAGGGATCTCCAAGGGAAGCTTTCTTT
CDR3: CASLYPWGQGSPREAFF
D: TRBD1
J: TRBJ1-1
V: TRBV27
size: .

DNA: TGTGCCAGCAGTGAAGGCACAGGGGAGTTTAGCAATCAGCCCCAGCATTTT
CDR3: CASSEGTGEFSNQPQHF
D: TRBD1
J: TRBJ1-5
V: TRBV2
size: once

DNA: TGTGCCAGCAGCTTAGACAGGCTGAACACCGGGGAGCTGTTTTTT
CDR3: CASSLDRLNTGELFF
D: .
J: TRBJ2-2
V: TRBV7-9
size: .

DNA: TGCGCCAGCAGTGAGGGACTAGCGGGGGCCTACGAGCAGTACTTC
CDR3: CASSEGLAGAYEQYF
D: TRBD2
J: TRBJ2-7
V: TRBV10-1
size: .

DNA: TGTGCCAGCAGTCCCTCGACAGTCCTAACTGGCTACACCTTC
CDR3: CASSPSTVLTGYTF
D: .
J: TRBJ1-2
V: TRBV25-1
size: .

DNA: TGTGCCATCAGGCTGGACAGTCTATTCACAGATACGCAGTATTTT
CDR3: CAIRLDSLFTDTQYF
D: .
J: TRBJ2-3
V: TRBV10-3
size: .

DNA: TGCGCCAGCAATTCGGACAGACAACAAGAGACCCAGTACTTC
CDR3: CASNSDRQQETQYF
D: .
J: TRBJ2-5
V: TRBV10-2
size: .

DNA: TGTGCCACCAGCACCCGACCGGGGAAGGGACAGCCCCAGCATTTT
CDR3: CATSTRPGKGQPQHF
D: .
J: TRBJ1-5
V: TRBV15
size: .

DNA: TGTGCCAGTAGCCCCGGGACAGAACTCAGGTGGAACACCGGGGAGCTGTTTTTT
CDR3: CASSPGTELRWNTGELFF
D: TRBD1
J: TRBJ2-2
V: TRBV19
size: .

DNA: TGTGCCATCAGTGGGGGACAGGAGCCGAACACTGAAGCTTTCTTT
CDR3: CAISGGQEPNTEAFF
D: TRBD1
J: TRBJ1-1
V: TRBV10-3
size: few

DNA: TGCGCCAGCAGCCAGCGACCGGGACTAGCAGGCGAGCAGTACTTC
CDR3: CASSQRPGLAGEQYF
D: TRBD2
J: TRBJ2-7
V: TRBV4-1
size: .

DNA: TGCGCCAGCAGCTCAACTAGCGGGAGCTTCCCCGGGGAGCTGTTTTTT
CDR3: CASSSTSGSFPGELFF
D: TRBD2
J: TRBJ2-2
V: TRBV5-1
size: .

DNA: TGCAGCGTTGAAGGACAGGGGTACAATGAGCAGTTCTTC
CDR3: CSVEGQGYNEQFF
D: TRBD1
J: TRBJ2-1
V: TRBV29-1
size: .

DNA: TGTGCCATCAGTGAACCTACCGGGGGGGGCACTGAAGCTTTCTTT
CDR3: CAISEPTGGGTEAFF
D: .
J: TRBJ1-1
V: TRBV10-3
size: .

DNA: TGTGCCAGCAGTTACTCGGCCCAGGGTGAAGCTTTCTTT
CDR3: CASSYSAQGEAFF
D: .
J: TRBJ1-1
V: TRBV6-5
size: .

DNA: TGTGCCAGCAGCCCGCGACAAGCTTACAATGAGCAGTTCTTC
CDR3: CASSPRQAYNEQFF
D: .
J: TRBJ2-1
V: TRBV7-2
size: .

DNA: TGTGCCAGCTCAACTACACGTGAACTGTTTTTT
CDR3: CASSTTRELFF
D: .
J: TRBJ1-4
V: TRBV18
size: .

DNA: TGCGCCAGCAGCCAAGAAAGGCCAGGAGGTTGGACTGAAGCTTTCTTT
CDR3: CASSQERPGGWTEAFF
D: .
J: TRBJ1-1
V: TRBV4-1
size: .

DNA: TGTGCCATCAGTGAGTCCCGAGGCAAGGAGAATCAGCCCCAGCATTTT
CDR3: CAISESRGKENQPQHF
D: .
J: TRBJ1-5
V: TRBV10-3
size: .

DNA: TGCGCCAGCAGCACCCGGACAGGGGGTGAGCAGTTCTTC
CDR3: CASSTRTGGEQFF
D: TRBD1
J: TRBJ2-1
V: TRBV4-1
size: .

DNA: TGTGCCAGCAGTTTTGGGGGCTATGACATGAACACTGAAGCTTTCTTT
CDR3: CASSFGGYDMNTEAFF
D: .
J: TRBJ1-1
V: TRBV28
size: .

DNA: TGTGCCAGCAGTGACGGACAGGGTCTCTATGGCTACACCTTC
CDR3: CASSDGQGLYGYTF
D: TRBD1
J: TRBJ1-2
V: TRBV2
size: .

DNA: TGTGCCAGCAGGCGACAGCGAAATCAGCCCCAGCATTTT
CDR3: CASRRQRNQPQHF
D: .
J: TRBJ1-5
V: TRBV27
size: once

DNA: TGTGCCAGCAGAGATACAGGCGATTACTACGAGCAGTACTTC
CDR3: CASRDTGDYYEQYF
D: .
J: TRBJ2-7
V: TRBV7-9
size: .

DNA: TGTGCCAGCAGCTTGGTGGGTCAGGTTGCCGATACGCAGTATTTT
CDR3: CASSLVGQVADTQYF
D: .
J: TRBJ2-3
V: TRBV5-6
size: once

DNA: TGTGCCAGCAGCCAAGCATTCCAGCGGGAATACGAGCAGTACTTC
CDR3: CASSQAFQREYEQYF
D: TRBD2
J: TRBJ2-7
V: TRBV14
size: .

DNA: TGCGCCAGCAGTGATTCGGACAGAGGCACAGATACGCAGTATTTT
CDR3: CASSDSDRGTDTQYF
D: .
J: TRBJ2-3
V: TRBV10-1
size: .

DNA: TGTGCCAGCAGTTACCATACAGATGGTGGCTACACCTTC
CDR3: CASSYHTDGGYTF
D: .
J: TRBJ1-2
V: TRBV6-6
size: .

DNA: TGTGCCAGCACCCCTGCTGCCGGACAGTGGAACACTGAAGCTTTCTTT
CDR3: CASTPAAGQWNTEAFF
D: .
J: TRBJ1-1
V: TRBV7-9
size: .

DNA: TGTGCCAGCAGTTCCCTGGACAGGTCTAATTCACCCCTCAACTTT
CDR3: CASSSLDRSNSPLNF
D: TRBD1
J: TRBJ1-6
V: TRBV25-1
size: .

DNA: TGCGCCAGCAGTCTTACAACTAATGAAAAACTGTTTTTT
CDR3: CASSLTTNEKLFF
D: .
J: TRBJ1-4
V: TRBV4-1
size: few

DNA: TGTGCCAGCACTAACGAGCCACACCGGCTGTACCTAGCTCCAGCTTTCTTT
CDR3: CASTNEPHRLYLAPAFF
D: .
J: TRBJ1-1
V: TRBV21-1
size: .

DNA: TGTGCCTGGAGTGGCGACAGGGGAGGTATCCAGCATTTT
CDR3: CAWSGDRGGIQHF
D: TRBD1
J: TRBJ1-5
V: TRBV30
size: .

DNA: TGTGCCAGCAGCCACGAGACAGGGGGCTACCCCTACACTGAAGCTTTCTTT
CDR3: CASSHETGGYPYTEAFF
D: TRBD1
J: TRBJ1-1
V: TRBV5-5
size: .

DNA: TGCGCCAGCAGCCAAGTTGAGACAGGGACCTACGAGCAGTACTTC
CDR3: CASSQVETGTYEQYF
D: TRBD1
J: TRBJ2-7
V: TRBV4-1
size: few

DNA: TGTGCCAGCAGCCAGACAAGTAACACCGGGGAGCTGTTTTTT
CDR3: CASSQTSNTGELFF
D: .
J: TRBJ2-2
V: TRBV7-2
size: .

DNA: TGTGCCGCGGCGAGTTTAAGCTCCTACAATGAGCAGTTCTTC
CDR3: CAAASLSSYNEQFF
D: .
J: TRBJ2-1
V: TRBV6-5
size: .

DNA: TGCGCCAGCAGTCCCTACTCACCCTACGAGCAGTACTTC
CDR3: CASSPYSPYEQYF
D: .
J: TRBJ2-7
V: TRBV5-1
size: once

DNA: TGTGCCAGCAGTCTGGAGACAGCCCTAATGAACACTGAAGCTTTCTTT
CDR3: CASSLETALMNTEAFF
D: .
J: TRBJ1-1
V: TRBV28
size: .

DNA: TGTGCCAGCAGTAACGCCGGCTATAATTCACCCCTCCACTTT
CDR3: CASSNAGYNSPLHF
D: .
J: TRBJ1-6
V: TRBV6-4
size: .

DNA: TGTGCCAGCAGCTTAACCGGGACACACTACGAGCAGTACTTC
CDR3: CASSLTGTHYEQYF
D: .
J: TRBJ2-7
V: TRBV7-9
size: once

DNA: TGCGCCAGCAGCCAAGATTCGGGCAATGGGGGCCAGCCCCAGCATTTT
CDR3: CASSQDSGNGGQPQHF
D: .
J: TRBJ1-5
V: TRBV4-1
size: .